What follows is one T cell receptor beta chain and its context. Its antigen is still unknown. The data belong to a study of monozygotic twins with inflammatory bowel disease. Broader study findings: Patients with IBD had less TCRbeta diversity (inverse Simpson) than their healthy co-twins. Among twins, concordant and discordant pairs did not differ in repertoire similarity, possibly from limited power.

This CDR3 spans 14 amino acids. Germline V gives CDR1 ENHRY, CDR2 SYGVKD. The UMIs carried a 6-nucleotide sample barcode, and they were added by template switching. TCRdb re-called the 5' RACE reads and catalogs CDR3 proteins one per entry, DNA excluded. This sample contains 200,000 to 250,000 distinct CDR3 sequences. The sample taken for sequencing was blood. This receptor was taken from a human donor with ulcerative colitis or Crohn's disease, or a healthy co-twin of an affected twin (not recorded which). The genes are TRBV10-3 and TRBJ1-1. CDR3 residues: CAISESGPHTEAFF.